This TCR beta chain was sequenced in a study of sequential checkpoint blockade in melanoma. Study context: Arm A got nivolumab then ipilimumab; arm B the reverse, 1:1.

CDR1 MNHNS and CDR2 SASEGT come from the germline V gene. The CDR3 extends over 15 amino acids. The germline V and J ends were trimmed by 1 base and 5 bases, with 11 bases remaining between them. Treatment in this sample: randomized to nivolumab then ipilimumab (arm A) or the reverse (arm B). Sorted cells were live CD3+CD8+, lacking CD19 and CD56, from PBMCs. This clone was counted between two and nine times. TCRdb's copy holds only in-frame clones and misses some; the assay was immunoSEQ multiplex PCR. The table includes over 9,000 clones, around 80% detected once. The receptor was isolated from a human donor with melanoma. The specimen comprised CD8+ T cells sorted from blood (inferred from file names), sampled from a patient given nivolumab and ipilimumab in sequence. The gene calls are TRBV6-1 and TRBJ2-2, with a tentative D call TRBD1 (6 bases). CDR3 in amino acids: CASSEVPGETGELFF. The CDR3 DNA reads TGTGCCAGCAGTGAAGTCCCAGGGGAAACCGGGGAGCTGTTTTTT.